Shown below are 22 T cell receptor beta chains from a single sample sequenced in a study of T cells in Graves' hyperthyroidism and ophthalmopathy (dated by TCRdb to about 2019). Library creation used multiplex PCR. The reads were generated on an Illumina HiSeq 2000. TCR beta CDR3 regions were amplified from RNA transcripts. The first round of RT-PCR for the TCR CDR3 was performed with the HTBI primer set and the Qiagen OneStep RT-PCR kit. TCRdb cleaned the public reads at Q25 with fastp, built clones with MiXCR and kept in-frame beta chains. Records with the same CDR3 protein are collapsed into one entry carrying the most frequent genes and DNA. This sample lists hundreds of thousands of distinct CDR3 sequences; around a quarter were detected once. Clones ranked in the top ten supply 11% of the sample. The sequenced material came from blood. Every receptor here comes from a woman aged 25 to 45 with Graves' ophthalmopathy.

This clonotype was observed many times. The chain combines TRBV7-2 with TRBJ1-2; D remains unclear. V was pared by 1 base and J by 3 bases, with 12 bases between. The CDR3 contains 15 residues. Germline V gene sequence: CDR1 SGHTA, CDR2 FQGNSA. The CDR3 DNA is TGTGCCAGCAGCTTAGTCGAGGCAGGACACTATGGCTACACCTTC. Translation: CASSLVEAGHYGYTF.

This clonotype was picked up many times. For the CDR3, the DNA is TGTGCCAGCAGTCCTACAGGGATAGCCTACGAGCAGTACTTC. Translation gives CASSPTGIAYEQYF. V is TRBV12-3 or TRBV12-4 and J is TRBJ2-7; perhaps TRBD1 as D (6 bases). V lost 5 bases, J lost 2 bases, and 13 bases lay in between. CDR3 size: 14 residues.

This clonotype appeared many times. V usage is TRBV6-2 or TRBV6-3 and J usage is TRBJ2-5, with D possibly TRBD1 on 6 matching bases. V lost 7 bases to trimming and J lost 2 bases, with 17 bases between them. The germline gives CDR1 MNHEY, CDR2 SVGEGT. The CDR3 is 15 residues long. CDR3: CASNRLQDRQETQYF. CDR3 sequence (DNA): TGTGCCAGCAACCGCCTACAGGACAGACAAGAGACCCAGTACTTC.

This clonotype was seen many times. The chain employs TRBV10-3 and TRBJ1-3; D unclear. The V end lost 7 bases, the J end lost 0 bases, and 22 bases lay between the germline ends. CDR3 length: 18 amino acids. Germline loops: CDR1 ENHRY, CDR2 SYGVKD. In DNA form, the CDR3 reads TGTGCCATCACCGACTATTGGGGTGGCAGACTCTCTGGAAACACCATATATTTT. It codes for CAITDYWGGRLSGNTIYF.

This clonotype was seen repeatedly, ten times or more. CDR3 DNA sequence: TGTGCCAGCAGCTCCCGAAGGGACAGTGAAGCTTTCTTT. Translated: CASSSRRDSEAFF. The chain is built from TRBV7-3 and TRBJ1-1; 7 bases match TRBD1. Trimming removed 4 bases from V and 7 bases from J; junction bases left unmatched: 6. This CDR3 region has 13 residues. Germline-derived CDR1 and CDR2 are SGHTA and FQGTGA.

CDR3 sequence (DNA): TGTGCCAGCAGTTCGCCGGGACTAGCGGGATGGGGGGAGCTGTTTTTT. Amino acid sequence: CASSSPGLAGWGELFF. V is TRBV12-3 or TRBV12-4 and J is TRBJ2-2, with 13 bases matching TRBD2. CDR3 size: 16 residues. V shed 4 bases and J 8 bases; nucleotides not matched to a gene: 7.

Ten or more counts support this clonotype. J is TRBJ1-1 and V is TRBV20-1; D unclear. The V end was cut by 3 bases, the J end by 8 bases, with 13 bases between. The CDR3 spans 12 residues. CDR1 and CDR2 from the germline V gene are DFQATT and SNEGSKA (reference sequence). CDR3 DNA sequence: TGCAGTGCTAGTCTCGAGTTCATCGAAGCTTTCTTT. Protein product: CSASLEFIEAFF.

To note about this clonotype: This could be a read error, since a much larger clone is one nucleotide away. V is TRBV30 and J is TRBJ1-2; D uncertain. CDR1 GTSNPN and CDR2 SVGIG come from the germline V gene (reference sequence). The CDR3 runs to 13 residues. For the CDR3, the DNA is TGTGCCTGGAGTGTAAGAGAAGTCGATGGCTTCACCTTC. It codes for CAWSVREVDGFTF.

This clonotype was picked up a small number of times. V and J are TRBV14 and TRBJ2-5; D gene uncertain. Per germline, CDR1 SGHDN and CDR2 FVKESK. The V end was cut by 1 base, the J end by 10 bases, with 7 bases between. The CDR3 covers 11 residues. The CDR3 bases are TGTGCCAGCAGCCAAGGTTTGGACCAGTACTTC. It codes for CASSQGLDQYF.

The chain combines TRBV12-3 or TRBV12-4 with TRBJ1-1, with 7 bases aligning to TRBD1. The CDR3 is made up of 20 amino acids. Unmatched junction bases numbered 19, after V lost 0 bases and J lost 3 bases. Here the CDR3 DNA reads TGTGCCAGCAGTTTAGCCCACCCCGTGGGGGAGACAGGGTGGTACACTGAAGCTTTCTTT. This codes for CASSLAHPVGETGWYTEAFF.

The chain couples TRBV15 to TRBJ2-5; the D is unclear. This CDR3 spans 14 amino acids. Germline V gene sequence: CDR1 LNHNV, CDR2 YYDKDF (reference sequence). Trimming cost V 3 bases and J 6 bases, with 14 bases left between them. For the CDR3, the DNA is TGTGCCACCAGCAGCTTTTCGGGCGGTAAGACCCAGTACTTC. Protein: CATSSFSGGKTQYF.

This clonotype was counted only a few times. The V call is TRBV2, the J call TRBJ2-2; 9 nucleotides align to TRBD1. Germline V gene sequence: CDR1 SNHLY, CDR2 FYNNEI. This CDR3 has 16 amino acids. Trimming took 7 bases from V and 7 from J; bases not matched to a gene: 13. The DNA for the CDR3 is TGTGCCAGCATCCCGGGACAGGGTTTTATGAGCGGGGAGCTGTTTTTT. Its protein is CASIPGQGFMSGELFF.

This clonotype was picked up many times. The V and J genes are TRBV27 and TRBJ1-2; weak D call: TRBD1 (5 bases). This CDR3 has 14 amino acids. Germline V gene sequence: CDR1 MNHEY, CDR2 SMNVEV (reference sequence). V lost 2 bases to trimming and J lost 4 bases, with 11 bases between them. The CDR3 reads CASSLQGPSYGYTF. CDR3 bases: TGTGCCAGCAGTTTACAGGGTCCAAGCTATGGCTACACCTTC.

This clonotype was seen ten or more times. The CDR3 region has the DNA TGTGCCAGCAGAAACCAACAGGGATCCTACGAGCAGTACTTC. Translating gives CASRNQQGSYEQYF. This sequence joins TRBV6-1 and TRBJ2-7; tentatively, D is TRBD1 (6 bases). Between the trimmed V and J ends, which lost 6 bases and 1 base, there was a span of 13 bases. Germline V gene lookup returns CDR1 MNHNS and CDR2 SASEGT. CDR3 size: 14 residues.

Many counts were recorded for this clonotype. V gene TRBV28 combines with J gene TRBJ1-5, with a tentative D call TRBD1 (5 bases). Trimming took 3 bases from V and 0 from J, leaving 12 bases between them. CDR1 is MDHEN, CDR2 SYDVKM, per germline. The CDR3 covers 16 residues. CDR3 region: CASSLMGGPSNQPQHF. CDR3 in DNA: TGTGCCAGCAGTTTGATGGGGGGTCCTAGCAATCAGCCCCAGCATTTT.

This clonotype was seen ten or more times. The chain has TRBV30 and TRBJ1-1, with a weak D call TRBD1 (6 bases). The CDR3 covers 13 residues. Between the trimmed V and J ends, which lost 5 bases and 3 bases, there was a span of 13 bases. CDR1 and CDR2 from the germline V gene are GTSNPN and SVGIG (reference sequence). CDR3 loop: CAWRRTVDTEAFF. The DNA of the CDR3 is TGTGCCTGGCGAAGGACAGTAGACACTGAAGCTTTCTTT.

This clonotype was detected a few times. The CDR3 spells CASSPDRLKNIQYF. The CDR3 nucleotides are TGTGCCAGCAGCCCGGACAGACTTAAAAACATTCAGTACTTC. The V and J genes are TRBV7-2 and TRBJ2-4, with a weak D call TRBD1 (6 bases). The CDR3 sequence is 14 residues long. The V gene lost 5 bases and the J gene lost 4 bases, with 12 bases spanning the gap. Germline V CDR1 and CDR2: SGHTA, FQGNSA.

This clonotype was seen repeatedly, ten times or more. The gene calls are TRBV4-1 and TRBJ2-7; 9 nucleotides align to TRBD1. CDR3 length: 18 amino acids. Germline values: CDR1 MGHRA, CDR2 YSYEKL. Trimming at V came to 3 bases and at J to 1 base, leaving 13 bases not matched to a gene. CDR3 residues: CASSHPTQGTGNSYEQYF. CDR3 DNA: TGCGCCAGCAGCCACCCAACCCAGGGGACAGGGAATTCCTACGAGCAGTACTTC.

This clonotype was seen many times. The rearrangement links TRBV27 to TRBJ2-5, with 9 bases matching TRBD2. V was clipped by 5 bases and J by 4 bases; unmatched bases: 14. CDR1 is MNHEY and CDR2 is SMNVEV in the germline V gene (reference sequence). The CDR3 extends over 17 amino acids. The chain's CDR3 is CASSPHFPTSGGETQYF. The CDR3 DNA is TGTGCCAGCAGTCCCCACTTCCCGACTAGCGGCGGAGAGACCCAGTACTTC.

About this clonotype itself: At one end, the junction sequence differs from germline, possibly due to a read error. The chain joins TRBV6-5 to TRBJ1-1; perhaps TRBD1 as D (5 bases). CDR1 MNHEY and CDR2 SVGAGI come from the germline V gene. The CDR3 length is 15 residues. CDR3 residues: CASSYIGLRGPDAFF. The DNA for the CDR3 is TGTGCCAGCAGTTACATAGGACTCCGGGGCCCTGATGCTTTCTTT.

This clonotype was detected a few times. An end of the junction does not agree with germline; a read error may underlie this. This chain connects TRBV19 to TRBJ2-1; 12 nucleotides align to TRBD2. Germline CDR1 reads LNHDA; CDR2 reads SQIVND (reference sequence). CDR3 length: 14 residues. The CDR3 is CASTLLGLAGPVVF. The CDR3, as DNA: TGTGCCAGTACCCTCCTCGGACTAGCGGGGCCGGTGGTCTTC.

The rearrangement links TRBV2 to TRBJ1-5; TRBD1 might be the D (5 bases). Germline V gives CDR1 SNHLY, CDR2 FYNNEI. Trimming removed 6 bases at V and 0 bases at J, with 12 bases between. The CDR3 sequence is 15 residues long. The CDR3 DNA reads TGTGCCAGCAGCAACGGACAATATAGCAATCAGCCCCAGCATTTT. Translation: CASSNGQYSNQPQHF. Based on the CDR3 plus reference TRBV2 and TRBJ1-5, the full variable domain is EPEVTQTPSHQVTQMGQEVILRCVPISNHLYFYWYRQILGQKVEFLVSFYNNEISEKSEIFDDQFSVERPDGSNFTLKIRSTKLEDSAMYFCASSNGQYSNQPQHFGDGTRLSIL.